This entry features one TCR beta chain sequence. Its antigen is as yet unknown. The sample originates from a study of cytomegalovirus exposure and HLA in healthy donors. Regarding the study as a whole: Reported findings show TCR beta sequences accurately forecast HLA-A and HLA-B alleles in most subjects. Follow-up analysis later connected one missense variant in DCLRE1C with trimming of TCR beta V- and J-genes. The authors listed around 150 TCR beta chains as cytomegalovirus-associated.

At collection, donors were nominally healthy, but unrecorded immune exposures were probable. Looked up from germline, CDR1 is SGHAT and CDR2 is FQNNGV. CDR3 length equals 15 residues. V was clipped by 3 bases and J by 7 bases, with 13 bases between them. PCR primers comprised 60 Vbeta and 13 Jbeta primers. Clones were read by immunoSEQ multiplex PCR, and TCRdb kept only the in-frame ones, dropping some. In the table there are over 100,000 clones, roughly three fifths of which are singletons. The source is a man aged 40-49 years in good health and CMV-seropositive. This chain links TRBV11-2 with TRBJ1-6; TRBD1 might be the D (6 bases). Specimen: PBMCs. In DNA, the CDR3 is TGTGCCAGCAGCTTTTGGGACAAACGAAATTCACCCCTCCACTTT. Its protein is CASSFWDKRNSPLHF.